This T cell receptor beta chain emerged from a study of PD-1 blockade in classical Hodgkin lymphoma. In the case of this clone: Its antigen is not known.

This sample's time point: cycle 4 day 1 (C4D1), after more than five weeks of nivolumab. The patients all showed relapse after autologous stem cell transplantation, while their brentuximab vedotin exposure varied. Best overall response was complete response, partial response or progressive disease in these relapsed/refractory classical Hodgkin lymphoma patients. The method was immunoSEQ multiplex PCR; TCRdb's version includes in-frame clones alone and lacks a portion of them. The data hold under 20,000 clones, with 60% to 85% observed a single time. Whole-study results and caveats: With CD4+ cells, TCR diversity rose significantly by C4D1, but not with CD8+ cells. Diversity similar to that of newly diagnosed patients was seen at baseline in complete responders. Healthy donors reportedly exceeded newly diagnosed patients in baseline TCR diversity.

The specimen was peripheral blood mononuclear cells (PBMCs), collected before the fourth cycle of nivolumab. This receptor was taken from a human donor with classical Hodgkin lymphoma.

In nucleotides, the CDR3 is TGTGCCAGCAGTTTAGGGGGGGACACTGAAGCTTTCTTT. Its protein product is CASSLGGDTEAFF. The V call is TRBV27, the J call TRBJ1-1; a possible D gene is TRBD1 (5 bases). The CDR3 covers 13 residues. The V gene lost 2 bases and the J gene lost 3 bases, with 7 bases spanning the gap. Germline CDR1 reads MNHEY; CDR2 reads SMNVEV (reference sequence).